This entry lists 3 T cell receptor beta chains sequenced from one sample in a study of STAT5B mutations in CD4+ large granular lymphocyte leukemia. Some clones are missing from TCRdb's copy, which holds only in-frame ones; the method was immunoSEQ multiplex PCR. The data hold some 20,000 clones, with around 76% observed a single time. Sequenced material: CD4+ T cells from blood buffy coats. These receptors were collected from a human donor in good health.

V gene TRBV7-2 combines with J gene TRBJ1-4; 7 positions match TRBD1. The germline gives CDR1 SGHTA, CDR2 FQGNSA. With V trimmed by 5 bases and J by 5 bases, 5 bases remained unmatched. The CDR3 runs to 14 residues. Written as DNA, the CDR3 is TGTGCCAGCAGCCCCGGGACAGAGAATGAAAAACTGTTTTTT. Translation: CASSPGTENEKLFF.

The table lists this clone with a count of one. The chain combines TRBV4-1 with TRBJ2-3; D gene unclear. V was trimmed by 4 bases and J by 1 base, leaving 12 bases between them. The CDR3 has 15 residues. Germline V gives CDR1 MGHRA, CDR2 YSYEKL. In nucleotides, the CDR3 is TGCGCCAGCAGCCGCCTATTTGGGGGCACAGATACGCAGTATTTT. Protein sequence: CASSRLFGGTDTQYF.

The chain is built from TRBV29-1 and TRBJ2-5; D gene uncertain. With 4 bases removed from V and 2 bases from J, the gap between germline ends came to 8 bases. The CDR3 length is 12 residues. The germline CDR1 and CDR2 sequences are SQVTM and ANQGSEA. This chain's CDR3 is CSVGATQETQYF. DNA for the CDR3: TGCAGCGTTGGAGCCACGCAAGAGACCCAGTACTTC.